This T cell receptor beta chain was found in a study of PD-1 blockade in mismatch repair-deficient tumors. Turning to the study itself: Patients had approximately 11 mismatch repair-deficient cancer types and were previously treated and progressing. Study outcomes and limitations: Tumor-resident clones, often absent from pretreatment blood, expanded after pembrolizumab and then contracted.

Note on this clone: Its antigen is unidentified.

Assay used: immunoSEQ multiplex PCR; TCRdb lists only in-frame clones, some missing. The sample holds about 67,000 clones, approximately 78% seen once. All patients were mismatch repair deficient, assessed by either PCR or immunohistochemistry. The TCR-sequenced patients were three responders to pembrolizumab. The source of this sequence is an adult with mismatch repair-deficient cancer. Sequences were derived from peripheral blood, sampled 2 weeks after starting pembrolizumab.

The CDR3 nucleotides read TGTGCCAGCAGCCTTACTGGACAATACAATGAGCAGTTCTTC. Its protein is CASSLTGQYNEQFF. This chain connects TRBV7-2 to TRBJ2-1; the D gene is possibly TRBD1 (5 bases). The V and J ends lost 5 bases and 4 bases respectively, with 12 bases between them. The CDR3 covers 14 residues. Germline CDR1 is SGHTA and CDR2 is FQGNSA.